This TCR beta chain appears in the sequencing data of a study of cytomegalovirus exposure and HLA in healthy donors. The germline V gene has CDR1 SGHNT and CDR2 YENEEA. V lost 1 base, J lost 8 bases, and 8 bases lay in between. The CDR3 consists of 12 residues. Method: immunoSEQ multiplex PCR; TCRdb's copy keeps in-frame clones and lacks some. This sample has about 240,000 clones, with approximately 86% found just once. This clonotype was obtained from a woman aged 25 to 39 in good health and CMV-seropositive. This chain connects TRBV11-3 to TRBJ1-2, with D unresolved. The sequenced material came from PBMCs. The CDR3 loop is CASSLGGYGYTF. The CDR3 DNA sequence: TGTGCCAGCAGCTTAGGAGGGTACGGCTACACCTTC.